What follows are 18 T cell receptor beta chains derived from one specimen sequenced in a study of T cell responses to AZD1222 COVID-19 vaccine. Assay used: immunoSEQ multiplex PCR; TCRdb lists only in-frame clones, some missing. The data show about 130,000 clones, with around 92% seen just once and 1.5% to 2% held by the top ten. The sample consisted of peripheral blood, taken 28 days after the second AZD1222 dose. The receptors come from an adult who received the AZD1222 COVID-19 vaccine.

The V and J genes are TRBV6-6 and TRBJ1-2; 8 positions match TRBD1. The CDR3 has 14 residues. Germline CDR1 is MNHNY and CDR2 is SVGAGI (reference sequence). The junction had 7 bases not matched to a gene; V was cut back by 6 bases and J by 4 bases. The CDR3 here is CASSDRGVVYGYTF. Written as DNA, the CDR3 is TGTGCCAGCAGCGACAGGGGAGTCGTCTATGGCTACACCTTC.

This clone was found once. The chain carries TRBV19 and TRBJ1-2; TRBD1 might be the D (6 bases). The V gene lost 8 bases and the J gene lost 0 bases, with 13 bases spanning the gap. The CDR3 spans 14 residues. In germline, CDR1 is LNHDA, CDR2 SQIVND (reference sequence). The CDR3 reads CASQRTDTNYGYTF. CDR3 DNA sequence: TGTGCCAGTCAAAGGACAGACACTAACTATGGCTACACCTTC.

The rearrangement uses TRBV10-3 and TRBJ1-4, with 8 bases matching TRBD1. From germline, CDR1 is ENHRY and CDR2 SYGVKD. The length of the CDR3 is 15 residues. V shed 3 bases, J shed 5 bases, and the junction held 5 bases outside the gene matches. For the CDR3, the DNA is TGTGCCATCAGTGAACTTACAGGGGGGAATGAAAAACTGTTTTTT. It yields the protein CAISELTGGNEKLFF.

This clone was found once. V gene TRBV29-1 combines with J gene TRBJ1-1; D is unclear. The CDR3 has 12 amino acids. Trimming removed 4 bases at V and 1 base at J, with 7 bases between. CDR1 and CDR2 (germline): SQVTM, ANQGSEA. CDR3 sequence reads: CSVARENTEAFF. Written as DNA, the CDR3 is TGCAGCGTTGCCAGAGAGAACACTGAAGCTTTCTTT.

The chain carries TRBV5-6 and TRBJ2-3; D not resolved. V was trimmed by 4 bases and J by 4 bases, leaving 10 bases between them. The CDR3 runs 13 residues. From germline, CDR1 is SGHDT and CDR2 YYEEEE. The CDR3 coding sequence is TGTGCCAGCAGCCCCCCTGCGGCAGATACGCAGTATTTT. Translation: CASSPPAADTQYF.

The rearrangement links TRBV14 to TRBJ1-1, with TRBD1 as a possible D gene (6 bases). The germline V and J ends were trimmed by 8 bases and 8 bases, with 21 bases remaining between them. In germline, CDR1 is SGHDN, CDR2 FVKESK. The CDR3 spans 14 residues. The CDR3 sequence: CASSAGAYGGEAFF. The DNA of the CDR3 is TGTGCCAGCTCAGCAGGGGCCTATGGGGGGGAAGCTTTCTTT.

V is TRBV3-1 (or the pseudogene TRBV3-2) and J is TRBJ2-3; D could derive from TRBD1 or TRBD2 (5 bases each). Germline V gives CDR1 LGHDT, CDR2 YNNKEL (reference sequence). V gave up 1 base and J gave up 9 bases, with 14 bases separating them. The CDR3 has 14 amino acids. CDR3 sequence reads: CASSQGAGANTQYF. CDR3 in DNA: TGTGCCAGCAGCCAAGGGGCCGGGGCCAACACGCAGTATTTT.

This clone was seen a handful of times. The CDR3 loop is CASSLLMNEKLFF. The CDR3 region has the DNA TGTGCCAGCAGCTTGCTTATGAATGAAAAACTGTTTTTT. The V gene is TRBV5-5, the J gene TRBJ1-4, with D unclear. CDR3 length: 13 amino acids. V gave up 1 base and J gave up 5 bases, with 6 bases separating them. CDR1 and CDR2 (germline): SGHKS, YYEKEE (reference sequence).

V usage is TRBV11-2 and J usage is TRBJ2-7; 8 nucleotides agree with TRBD1. V was pared by 5 bases and J by 6 bases, with 12 bases of the junction left unmatched. The CDR3 is 15 residues long. Germline V gene sequence: CDR1 SGHAT, CDR2 FQNNGV. CDR3 coding DNA: TGTGCCAGCAGCCCTACCTGGACAGGGAGAAGCGAGCAGTACGTC. This gives the protein CASSPTWTGRSEQYV.

This CDR3 is CASGQGLNQPQHF. The CDR3 coding sequence is TGTGCCAGCGGACAGGGCCTAAATCAGCCCCAGCATTTT. The rearrangement joins TRBV12-3 or TRBV12-4 to TRBJ1-5; 8 positions agree with TRBD1. The CDR3 is 13 residues long. J was trimmed by 4 bases and V by 8 bases; bases with no gene match: 4.

This chain links TRBV5-1 with TRBJ1-2; weak D call: TRBD1 (5 bases). The CDR3 is made up of 15 amino acids. CDR1 is SGHRS and CDR2 is YFSETQ in the germline V gene. V was cut by 0 bases and J by 6 bases, with 15 bases left in between. The CDR3 is CASSLDRGEWDGYTF. CDR3 in DNA: TGCGCCAGCAGCTTGGACAGAGGGGAATGGGATGGCTACACCTTC.

The rearrangement uses TRBV5-4 and TRBJ1-2; D remains unclear. V lost 0 bases and J lost 3, with 6 bases in between. This CDR3 has 13 residues. The germline V gene encodes CDR1 SGHNT and CDR2 YYREEE (reference sequence). The CDR3 DNA is TGTGCCAGCAGCTTGGAACGGGACTATGGCTACACCTTC. This sequence encodes CASSLERDYGYTF.

This clone showed up just once. The chain carries TRBV11-3 and TRBJ2-2; the D gene is possibly TRBD1 (6 bases). Deletions cut 1 base from V and 0 bases from J, with 6 bases between. The CDR3 is made up of 15 amino acids. The germline V gene encodes CDR1 SGHNT and CDR2 YENEEA. CDR3 amino acids: CASSLGQANTGELFF. DNA for the CDR3: TGTGCCAGCAGCTTAGGACAGGCGAACACCGGGGAGCTGTTTTTT. The full variable domain, in which reference TRBV11-3 and TRBJ2-2 provide the parts outside the CDR3, is EAGVVQSPRYKIIEKKQPVAFWCNPISGHNTLYWYLQNLGQGPELLIRYENEEAVDDSQLPKDRFSAERLKGVDSTLKIQPAELGDSAVYLCASSLGQANTGELFFGEGSRLTVL.

There are a few counts of this clone. The CDR3 bases are TGTGCCAGCAGTTACTCGGACAGAGGAAACACCATATATTTT. Protein product: CASSYSDRGNTIYF. V is TRBV6-6 and J is TRBJ1-3; tentatively, D is TRBD1 (6 bases). The CDR3 spans 14 residues. Germline CDR1 and CDR2: MNHNY and SVGAGI (reference sequence). The V gene lost 0 bases and the J gene lost 4 bases, with 7 bases spanning the gap.

V is TRBV5-8 and J is TRBJ1-4, with TRBD1 matching 7 bases. This CDR3 contains 16 residues. Germline trimming cut 3 bases from V and 0 bases from J; bases unmatched to any gene: 5. Germline CDR1 and CDR2: SGHTS and YDEGEE. The DNA for the CDR3 is TGTGCCAGCAGCTACCCCGGGACAGCAACTAATGAAAAACTGTTTTTT. It translates to CASSYPGTATNEKLFF.

This clone was seen a single time. The chain couples TRBV6-2 or TRBV6-3 to TRBJ2-4; 12 positions agree with TRBD2. CDR3 length: 19 residues. Germline assignment: CDR1 MNHEY and CDR2 SVGEGT. After removal of 2 bases from V and 9 bases from J, the junction contained 17 bases not matched to a gene. The CDR3 here is CASSYVPQRLAGDRGIQYF. The CDR3 bases are TGTGCCAGCAGTTACGTCCCCCAACGACTAGCGGGGGACCGGGGCATTCAGTACTTC.

V is TRBV7-9 and J is TRBJ2-7; a possible D gene is TRBD2 (5 bases). V lost 0 bases and J lost 3, with 12 bases in between. Germline V gene data show CDR1 as SEHNR and CDR2 as FQNEAQ (reference sequence). This CDR3 has 15 amino acids. Here the CDR3 reads CASSLALGRNYEQYF. The CDR3 nucleotides are TGTGCCAGCAGCTTAGCGTTGGGGAGAAACTACGAGCAGTACTTC.

There are a few counts of this clone. The chain links TRBV7-9 to TRBJ1-4; D remains unclear. CDR3 length: 16 residues. Germline CDR1 reads SEHNR; CDR2 reads FQNEAQ (reference sequence). V was clipped by 1 base and J by 6 bases, with 15 bases between them. The CDR3 protein is CASSLGGFRTYEKLFF. CDR3 in DNA: TGTGCCAGCAGCTTAGGAGGTTTCAGGACTTATGAAAAACTGTTTTTT.